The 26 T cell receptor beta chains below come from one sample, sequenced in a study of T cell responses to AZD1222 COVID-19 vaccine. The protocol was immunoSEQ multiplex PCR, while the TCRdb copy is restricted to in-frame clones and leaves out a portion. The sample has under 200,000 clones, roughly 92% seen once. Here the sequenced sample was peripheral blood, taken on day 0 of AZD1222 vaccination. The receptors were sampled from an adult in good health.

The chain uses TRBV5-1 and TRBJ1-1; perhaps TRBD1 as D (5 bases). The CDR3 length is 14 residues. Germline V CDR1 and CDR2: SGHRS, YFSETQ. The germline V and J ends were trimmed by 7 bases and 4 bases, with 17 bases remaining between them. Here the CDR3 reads CASVADSTSTEAFF. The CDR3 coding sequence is TGCGCCAGCGTAGCTGACAGTACTTCCACTGAAGCTTTCTTT.

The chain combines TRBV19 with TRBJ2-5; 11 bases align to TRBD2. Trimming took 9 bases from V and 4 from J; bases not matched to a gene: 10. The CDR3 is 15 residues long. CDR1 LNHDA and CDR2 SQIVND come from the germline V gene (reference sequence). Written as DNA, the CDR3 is TGTGCCAGCAAGACTAGCGGGGTACCGGGAGAGACCCAGTACTTC. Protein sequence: CASKTSGVPGETQYF.

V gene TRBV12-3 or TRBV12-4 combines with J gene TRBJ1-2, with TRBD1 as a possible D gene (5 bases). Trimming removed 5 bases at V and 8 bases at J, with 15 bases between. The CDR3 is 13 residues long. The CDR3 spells CASSPIQGYGYTF. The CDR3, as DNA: TGTGCCAGCAGTCCGATCCAGGGTTACGGCTACACCTTC.

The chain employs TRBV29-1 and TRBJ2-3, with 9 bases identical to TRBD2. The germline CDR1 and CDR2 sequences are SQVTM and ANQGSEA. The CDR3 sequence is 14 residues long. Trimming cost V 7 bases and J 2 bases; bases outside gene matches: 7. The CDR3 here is CSGRREGHTDTQYF. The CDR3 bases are TGCAGCGGCCGGCGGGAGGGGCACACAGATACGCAGTATTTT.

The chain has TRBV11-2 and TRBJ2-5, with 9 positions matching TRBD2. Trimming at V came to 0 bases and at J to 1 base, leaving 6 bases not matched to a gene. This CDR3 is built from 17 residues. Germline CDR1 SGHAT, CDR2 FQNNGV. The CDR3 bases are TGTGCCAGCAGCTTAGATCGGCTAGCGGGGATCCAAGAGACCCAGTACTTC. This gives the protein CASSLDRLAGIQETQYF. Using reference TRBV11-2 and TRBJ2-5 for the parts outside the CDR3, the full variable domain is EAGVAQSPRYKIIEKRQSVAFWCNPISGHATLYWYQQILGQGPKLLIQFQNNGVVDDSQLPKDRFSAERLKGVDSTLKIQPAKLEDSAVYLCASSLDRLAGIQETQYFGPGTRLLVL.

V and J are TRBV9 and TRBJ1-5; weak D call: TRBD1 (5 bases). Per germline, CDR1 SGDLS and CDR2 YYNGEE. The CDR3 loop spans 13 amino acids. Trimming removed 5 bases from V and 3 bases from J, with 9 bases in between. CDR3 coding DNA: TGTGCCAGCAGTGCAGGGTTCAATCAGCCCCAGCATTTT. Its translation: CASSAGFNQPQHF.

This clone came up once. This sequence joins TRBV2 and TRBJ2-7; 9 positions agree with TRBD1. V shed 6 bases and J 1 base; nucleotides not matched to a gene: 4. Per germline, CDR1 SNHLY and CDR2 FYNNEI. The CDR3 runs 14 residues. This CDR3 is CASRGQGRSYEQYF. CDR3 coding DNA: TGTGCCAGCAGAGGACAGGGGCGGTCCTACGAGCAGTACTTC.

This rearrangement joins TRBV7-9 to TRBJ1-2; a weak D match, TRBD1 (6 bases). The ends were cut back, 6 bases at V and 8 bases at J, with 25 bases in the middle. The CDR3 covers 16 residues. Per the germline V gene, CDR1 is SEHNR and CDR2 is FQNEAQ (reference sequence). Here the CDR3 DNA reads TGTGCCAGCAGACCATCAGGGGCCGCGGGCCTGAACGGCTACACCTTC. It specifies CASRPSGAAGLNGYTF.

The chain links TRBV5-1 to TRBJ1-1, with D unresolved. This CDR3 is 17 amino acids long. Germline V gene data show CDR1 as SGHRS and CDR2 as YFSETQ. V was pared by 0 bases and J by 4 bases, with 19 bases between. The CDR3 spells CASSLGSRRAAGTEAFF. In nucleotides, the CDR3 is TGCGCCAGCAGCTTGGGTTCGAGGCGGGCCGCGGGCACTGAAGCTTTCTTT.

CDR3: CASSQDPSGGAAEQFF. CDR3 sequence (DNA): TGCGCCAGCAGCCAAGATCCAAGCGGGGGGGCCGCTGAGCAGTTCTTC. The chain links TRBV4-3 to TRBJ2-1; 10 positions match TRBD2. The length of the CDR3 is 16 residues. The J segment lost 9 bases and the V segment lost 0 bases, leaving 8 bases of the junction unmatched. Germline-derived CDR1 and CDR2 are LGHNA and YSLEER.

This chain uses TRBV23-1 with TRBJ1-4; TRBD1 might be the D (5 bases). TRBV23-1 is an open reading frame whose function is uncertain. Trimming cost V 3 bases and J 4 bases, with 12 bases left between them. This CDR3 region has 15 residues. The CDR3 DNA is TGCGCCAGCAGTCAGGGGACGTTAAGTAATGAAAAACTGTTTTTT. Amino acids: CASSQGTLSNEKLFF.

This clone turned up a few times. As DNA, the CDR3 is TGTGCCAGCTCACTTCCCCGGGACAGGGGTGACGAGCAGTACTTC. Encoded protein: CASSLPRDRGDEQYF. The chain uses TRBV18 and TRBJ2-7, with 10 bases lining up with TRBD1. From germline, CDR1 is KGHSH and CDR2 LQKENI. V lost 4 bases, J lost 5 bases, and 8 bases stayed unmatched. The CDR3 has 15 amino acids.

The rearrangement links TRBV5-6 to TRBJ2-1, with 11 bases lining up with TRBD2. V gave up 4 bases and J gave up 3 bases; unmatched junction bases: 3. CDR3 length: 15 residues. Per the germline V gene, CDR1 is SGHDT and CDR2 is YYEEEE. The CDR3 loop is CASSPGLAVYNEQFF. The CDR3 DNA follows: TGTGCCAGCAGCCCGGGACTAGCGGTCTACAATGAGCAGTTCTTC.

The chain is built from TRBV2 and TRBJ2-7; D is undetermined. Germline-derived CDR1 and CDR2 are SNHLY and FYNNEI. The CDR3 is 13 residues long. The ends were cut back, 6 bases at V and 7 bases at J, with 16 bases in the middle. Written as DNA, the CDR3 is TGTGCCAGCAGAAGGGCAATCGTGGGGGAGCAGTACTTC. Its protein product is CASRRAIVGEQYF.

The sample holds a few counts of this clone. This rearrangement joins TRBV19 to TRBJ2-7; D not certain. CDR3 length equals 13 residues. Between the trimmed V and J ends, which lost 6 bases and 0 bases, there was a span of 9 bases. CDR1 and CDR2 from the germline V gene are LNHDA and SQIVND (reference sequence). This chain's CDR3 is CASSLTGSYEQYF. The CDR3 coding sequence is TGTGCCAGTAGCCTGACTGGCTCCTACGAGCAGTACTTC.

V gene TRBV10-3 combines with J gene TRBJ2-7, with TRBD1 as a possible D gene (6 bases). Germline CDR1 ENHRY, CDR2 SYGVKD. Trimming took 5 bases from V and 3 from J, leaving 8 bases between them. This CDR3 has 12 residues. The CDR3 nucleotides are TGTGCCATCAGTCCGGACAGCTACGAGCAGTACTTC. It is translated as CAISPDSYEQYF.

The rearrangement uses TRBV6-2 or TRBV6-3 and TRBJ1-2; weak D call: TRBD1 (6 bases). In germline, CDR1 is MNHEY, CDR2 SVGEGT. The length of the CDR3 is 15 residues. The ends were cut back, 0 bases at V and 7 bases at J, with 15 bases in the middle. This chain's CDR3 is CASSYSTGRGAGYTF. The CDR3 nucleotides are TGTGCCAGCAGTTACTCGACGGGCAGGGGAGCTGGCTACACCTTC.

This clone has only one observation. CDR3 region: CASSQDVRTGKRRQYF. In DNA form, the CDR3 reads TGTGCCAGCAGCCAAGATGTCAGGACAGGGAAAAGACGGCAGTACTTC. The gene calls are TRBV14 and TRBJ2-7, with 8 bases lining up with TRBD1. Germline V lookup: CDR1 SGHDN, CDR2 FVKESK. This CDR3 has 16 residues. V was clipped by 0 bases and J by 9 bases; unmatched bases: 13. The whole variable domain, remainder taken from reference TRBV14 and TRBJ2-7, is EAGVTQFPSHSVIEKGQTVTLRCDPISGHDNLYWYRRVMGKEIKFLLHFVKESKQDESGMPNNRFLAERTGGTYSTLKVQPAELEDSGVYFCASSQDVRTGKRRQYFGPGTRLTVT.

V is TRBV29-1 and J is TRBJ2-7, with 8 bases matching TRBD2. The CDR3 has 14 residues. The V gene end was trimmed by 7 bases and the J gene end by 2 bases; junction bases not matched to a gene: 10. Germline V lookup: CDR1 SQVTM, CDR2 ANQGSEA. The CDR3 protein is CSATGSGGAYEQYF. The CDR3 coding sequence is TGCAGCGCTACCGGGAGCGGGGGCGCCTACGAGCAGTACTTC.

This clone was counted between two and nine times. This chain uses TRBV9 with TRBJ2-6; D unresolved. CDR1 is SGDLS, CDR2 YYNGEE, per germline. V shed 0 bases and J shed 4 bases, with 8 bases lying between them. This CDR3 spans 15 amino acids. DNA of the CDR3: TGTGCCAGCAGCGTAGGGGGTGCCGGGGCCAACGTCCTGACTTTC. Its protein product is CASSVGGAGANVLTF.

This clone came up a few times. The CDR3 DNA reads TGCAGTCATAGTGGCCCGGCAGGGCCTACAGATACGCAGTATTTT. Encoded protein: CSHSGPAGPTDTQYF. The chain couples TRBV20-1 to TRBJ2-3; the D gene is possibly TRBD1 (5 bases). Germline CDR1 DFQATT, CDR2 SNEGSKA (reference sequence). This CDR3 has 15 residues. With 8 bases removed from V and 3 bases from J, the gap between germline ends came to 21 bases.

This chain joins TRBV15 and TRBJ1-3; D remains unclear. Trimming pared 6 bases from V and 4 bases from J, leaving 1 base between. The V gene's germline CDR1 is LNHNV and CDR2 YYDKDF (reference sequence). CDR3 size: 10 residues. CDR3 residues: CATRGNTIYF. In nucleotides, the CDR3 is TGTGCCACCAGGGGAAACACCATATATTTT.

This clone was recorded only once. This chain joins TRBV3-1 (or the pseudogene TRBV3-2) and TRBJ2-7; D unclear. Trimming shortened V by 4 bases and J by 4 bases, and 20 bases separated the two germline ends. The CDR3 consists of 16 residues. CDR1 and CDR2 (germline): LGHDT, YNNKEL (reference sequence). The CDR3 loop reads CASSPKLDLPVYEQYF. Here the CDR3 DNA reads TGTGCCAGCAGCCCGAAATTGGACCTCCCTGTATACGAGCAGTACTTC.

CDR3 region: CASSKRNQGTYEQYF. The CDR3 coding sequence is TGTGCCAGCAGCAAAAGGAATCAGGGAACCTACGAGCAGTACTTC. The chain combines TRBV21-1 with TRBJ2-7; the table's D call, TRBD1, has no DNA check behind it. TRBV21-1 represents a pseudogene. The CDR3 sequence is 15 residues long.

DNA for the CDR3: TGTGCCAGCAGTGTTCAACCGGGACGAAACAATTCACCCCTCCACTTT. Translated: CASSVQPGRNNSPLHF. The gene calls are TRBV6-6 and TRBJ1-6; a possible D gene is TRBD1 (5 bases). With 5 bases removed from V and 7 bases from J, the gap between germline ends came to 18 bases. This CDR3 region has 16 residues. Germline CDR1 and CDR2: MNHNY and SVGAGI (reference sequence).

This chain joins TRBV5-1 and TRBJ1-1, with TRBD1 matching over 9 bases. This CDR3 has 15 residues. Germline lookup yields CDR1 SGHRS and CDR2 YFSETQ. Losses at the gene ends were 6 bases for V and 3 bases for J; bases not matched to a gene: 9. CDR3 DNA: TGCGCCAGCACTAGGACAGGGGTGTTAGACACTGAAGCTTTCTTT. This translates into CASTRTGVLDTEAFF.